The 10 T cell receptor beta chains presented below share a single source sample, sequenced in a study of cytomegalovirus exposure and HLA in healthy donors. Researchers ran the PCR with 60 Vbeta and 13 Jbeta primers. Method: immunoSEQ multiplex PCR; TCRdb's copy keeps in-frame clones and lacks some. Of 170,000 or so clones in the sample, 75% to 90% were seen once. Sequenced material: PBMCs. Source of these receptors: a man aged 50 or older in good health and CMV-seronegative.

The chain is built from TRBV30 and TRBJ2-1; no firm D call. Trimming cost V 3 bases and J 13 bases, with 25 bases left between them. Germline CDR1 is GTSNPN and CDR2 is SVGIG (reference sequence). This CDR3 spans 15 amino acids. CDR3 nucleotides: TGTGCCTGGAGCCAAGCCTCTCCTATTTTGTTGGTACAGTTCTTC. Protein product: CAWSQASPILLVQFF.

This clone was detected once. The V call is TRBV5-1, the J call TRBJ1-5; 8 bases align to TRBD1. J lost 0 bases, V lost 4 bases, and 6 bases had no gene match. CDR3 length equals 16 residues. Germline V gene data show CDR1 as SGHRS and CDR2 as YFSETQ. CDR3: CASSPTTGDSNQPQHF. The CDR3 DNA is TGCGCCAGCAGCCCTACGACAGGGGATAGCAATCAGCCCCAGCATTTT.

V is TRBV19 and J is TRBJ2-3; 10 nucleotides match TRBD2. With V trimmed by 5 bases and J by 2 bases, 7 bases remained unmatched. Germline V gene lookup returns CDR1 LNHDA and CDR2 SQIVND (reference sequence). The CDR3 runs to 16 residues. The CDR3 sequence is CASSRIAGGITDTQYF. The CDR3 DNA reads TGTGCCAGTAGTCGAATAGCGGGAGGAATCACAGATACGCAGTATTTT.

The gene calls are TRBV19 and TRBJ1-5; TRBD1 is a possible D gene (5 bases). Germline CDR1 reads LNHDA; CDR2 reads SQIVND (reference sequence). V lost 5 bases and J lost 4, with 9 bases in between. The CDR3 contains 13 residues. The CDR3 nucleotides are TGTGCCAGTAGTGTCAGGGATAATCAGCCCCAGCATTTT. Residues: CASSVRDNQPQHF. Drawing the rest from reference TRBV19 and TRBJ1-5, the complete variable domain is DGGITQSPKYLFRKEGQNVTLSCEQNLNHDAMYWYRQDPGQGLRLIYYSQIVNDFQKGDIAEGYSVSREKKESFPLTVTSAQKNPTAFYLCASSVRDNQPQHFGDGTRLSIL.

The chain couples TRBV19 to TRBJ2-7; 7 bases are a match to TRBD1. CDR3 length equals 13 residues. Germline lookup yields CDR1 LNHDA and CDR2 SQIVND (reference sequence). V lost 7 bases, J lost 0 bases, and 3 bases stayed unmatched. The CDR3 sequence is CASNEGASYEQYF. The CDR3 DNA follows: TGTGCCAGTAACGAGGGGGCCTCCTACGAGCAGTACTTC.

The gene calls are TRBV28 and TRBJ1-2; perhaps TRBD1 as D (5 bases). The CDR3 loop spans 14 amino acids. The germline V and J ends were trimmed by 11 bases and 4 bases, with 20 bases remaining between them. The germline gives CDR1 MDHEN, CDR2 SYDVKM. The CDR3 sequence is CAGRESRDPYGYTF. CDR3 DNA sequence: TGTGCCGGTAGAGAGAGCAGGGATCCCTATGGCTACACCTTC.

This chain connects TRBV25-1 to TRBJ1-1; 7 bases are a match to TRBD1. Germline assignment: CDR1 MGHDK and CDR2 SYGVNS. With 8 bases clipped from V and 4 bases from J, the junction kept 7 bases outside the gene matches. CDR3 size: 13 residues. The CDR3 nucleotides read TGTGCCAGCGGTACAGGGGAAATCACTGAAGCTTTCTTT. Protein: CASGTGEITEAFF.

The rearrangement uses TRBV5-1 and TRBJ1-2; D uncertain. The CDR3 runs 15 residues. The V end was cut by 0 bases, the J end by 7 bases, with 16 bases between. Germline V lookup: CDR1 SGHRS, CDR2 YFSETQ. CDR3 nucleotide sequence: TGCGCCAGCAGCTTGGGACTAGATACAGAGGGTGGCTACACCTTC. It is translated as CASSLGLDTEGGYTF.

CDR3 in amino acids: CASSLRQGVTSGANVLTF. The CDR3 DNA reads as TGTGCCAGCAGTTTGCGTCAAGGGGTTACCTCTGGGGCCAACGTCCTGACTTTC. This rearrangement joins TRBV28 to TRBJ2-6, with a tentative D call TRBD1 (5 bases). Trimming shortened V by 3 bases and J by 0 bases, and 15 bases separated the two germline ends. Per the germline V gene, CDR1 is MDHEN and CDR2 is SYDVKM. The CDR3 spans 18 residues.

A single count supports this clone. This chain connects TRBV7-2 to TRBJ2-7, with D possibly TRBD2 on 5 matching bases. The CDR3 has 12 amino acids. CDR1 and CDR2 from the germline V gene are SGHTA and FQGNSA. Trimming removed 4 bases at V and 6 bases at J, with 10 bases between. The CDR3 protein is CASSSNRGEQYF. Here the CDR3 DNA reads TGTGCCAGCAGCTCGAACCGGGGCGAGCAGTACTTC.